Listed below are T cell receptor beta chains from one sample, sequenced in a study of T cells in Graves' hyperthyroidism and ophthalmopathy. TCRdb itself ran the multiplex PCR reads through MiXCR, one entry per CDR3 protein. Of fewer than 400,000 distinct CDR3 sequences listed, approximately 15% are singletons. The material sequenced was blood. These receptors originate from a young woman with Graves' hyperthyroidism that later progressed to Graves' ophthalmopathy. Each CDR3 is given with its conserved first and last residue. The D gene is left open where the match is weak. Clone size is given for some rows only: seen once, a few or many times, or a class if the clone is expanded.

d_gene,j_gene,abundance,v_gene,CDR3nt,CDR3aa
TRBD1,TRBJ1-4,many,TRBV5-1,TGTGCCAGCAGTTACGGGACAGGGGGTGAAAAACTGTTTTTT,CASSYGTGGEKLFF
TRBD1,TRBJ2-3,many,TRBV20-1,TGCAGTGCTCCCGGGACAGGGATGGCAGATACGCAGTATTTT,CSAPGTGMADTQYF
TRBD2,TRBJ2-1,many,TRBV27,TGTGCCAGCAGTCTTCTAGCGGGAGCAATCCACAATGAGCAGTTCTTC,CASSLLAGAIHNEQFF
.,TRBJ2-5,many,TRBV11-2,TGTGCCAGCAGCTTCGACAGGTCAGAGACCCAGTACTTC,CASSFDRSETQYF
.,TRBJ1-5,many,TRBV28,TGTGCCAGCAGTATACAGGGAAGAGGCAATCAGCCCCAGCATTTT,CASSIQGRGNQPQHF
TRBD1,TRBJ1-3,many,TRBV28,TGTGCCAGCAGTATTGCAACAGGGGTTGGAAACACCATATATTTT,CASSIATGVGNTIYF
.,TRBJ2-1,few,TRBV9,TGTGCCAGCAGCGTAAAGTCCCCTAGAACGGGTTTCTCCTACAATGAGCAGTTCTTC,CASSVKSPRTGFSYNEQFF
.,TRBJ2-5,many,TRBV7-8,TGTGCCAGCAGCCCCCGCCCTTTTAGAGGGTACCAAGAGACCCAGTACTTC,CASSPRPFRGYQETQYF
.,TRBJ1-1,many,TRBV12-3/TRBV12-4,TGTGCCAGCAGTCCTGGGACGGTGAACACTGAAGCTTTCTTT,CASSPGTVNTEAFF
.,TRBJ2-3,many,TRBV7-9,TGTGCCAGCCGTCCTCAAGAAGTCACAGATACGCAGTATTTT,CASRPQEVTDTQYF
TRBD1,TRBJ2-4,few,TRBV20-1,TGCAGTGCTAATACTTGGACAGGGACCAAAAACATTCAGTACTTC,CSANTWTGTKNIQYF
TRBD2,TRBJ2-7,many,TRBV6-1,TGTGCCAGCCAATGGACTAGCTCCTACGAGCAGTACTTC,CASQWTSSYEQYF
.,TRBJ2-5,many,TRBV27,TGTGCCAGCAGTTTCGCCGGGACGGTACAAGAGACCCAGTACTTC,CASSFAGTVQETQYF
.,TRBJ1-1,many,TRBV5-1,TGCGCCAGCAGCGCCCACAGGGCCGGGGGCACTGAAGCTTTCTTT,CASSAHRAGGTEAFF
TRBD1,TRBJ2-6,.,TRBV3-1,TGTGCCAGCAGCCGTAGAGGGGGCCCCGGGGCCAACGTCCTGACTTTC,CASSRRGGPGANVLTF
.,TRBJ1-1,many,TRBV7-2,TGTGCCAGCAGTTCGGACAGGAACACTGAAGCTTTCTTT,CASSSDRNTEAFF